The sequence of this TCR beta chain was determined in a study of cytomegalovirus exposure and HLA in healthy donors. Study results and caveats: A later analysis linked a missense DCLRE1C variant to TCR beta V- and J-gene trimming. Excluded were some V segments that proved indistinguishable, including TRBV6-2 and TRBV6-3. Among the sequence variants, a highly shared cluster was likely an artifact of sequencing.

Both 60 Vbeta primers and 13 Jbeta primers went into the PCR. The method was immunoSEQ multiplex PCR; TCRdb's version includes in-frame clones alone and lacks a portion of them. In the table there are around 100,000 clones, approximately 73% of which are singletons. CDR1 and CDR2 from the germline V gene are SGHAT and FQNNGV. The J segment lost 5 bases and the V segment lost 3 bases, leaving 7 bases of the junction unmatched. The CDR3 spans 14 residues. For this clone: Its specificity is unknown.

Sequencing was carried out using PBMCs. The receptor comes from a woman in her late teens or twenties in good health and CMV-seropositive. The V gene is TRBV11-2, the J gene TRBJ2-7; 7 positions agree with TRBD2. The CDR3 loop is CASSLALGGNEQYF. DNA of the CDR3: TGTGCCAGCAGCTTGGCCTTGGGGGGGAACGAGCAGTACTTC.